This T cell receptor beta chain was documented in a study of PD-1 blockade in classical Hodgkin lymphoma. V was cut by 6 bases and J by 2 bases, with 7 bases left in between. The CDR3 spans 13 residues. Germline assignment: CDR1 MDHEN and CDR2 SYDVKM. The sample's time point: newly diagnosed, previously untreated cHL patient sample. Untreated, newly diagnosed classical Hodgkin lymphoma PBMCs were used for comparison. Data came from immunoSEQ multiplex PCR; TCRdb stores just in-frame clones and leaves some out. The data contain some 70,000 clones, approximately 93% of them singletons. Sequenced material: peripheral blood mononuclear cells (PBMCs). The receptor was isolated from a human donor with classical Hodgkin lymphoma. This sequence joins TRBV28 and TRBJ2-2; no reliable D call. The CDR3 sequence: CASRKSNTGELFF. The CDR3 DNA follows: TGTGCCAGCAGAAAGAGTAACACCGGGGAGCTGTTTTTT.